The 7 T cell receptor beta chains listed next were all sequenced from one sample in a study of molecular identifiers for immune sequencing clone quantification. Using its own MiXCR run on the PCR reads, TCRdb lists one record per CDR3 protein. The sample yields hundreds of thousands of distinct CDR3 sequences, over 20% seen once. Material: naive CD8+ T cells from blood, with Jurkat cell RNA spiked in. This sample's subset: FACS-sorted CD8+CD4-CCR7+CD45RA+ naive T cells. These receptors originate from a human donor in good health. Some libraries in this study had Jurkat cell RNA spiked in.

This clonotype turned up a few times. This rearrangement joins TRBV9 to TRBJ2-3; tentatively, D is TRBD2 (5 bases). Germline assignment: CDR1 SGDLS and CDR2 YYNGEE. Trimming took 0 bases from V and 5 from J, leaving 13 bases between them. CDR3 size: 15 residues. The CDR3 protein is CASSVGGLDLDTQYF. CDR3 DNA sequence: TGTGCCAGCAGCGTAGGAGGGCTGGACCTAGATACGCAGTATTTT.

This clonotype was counted at least ten times. The V call is TRBV9, the J call TRBJ2-3; 9 bases map to TRBD1. Germline CDR1 and CDR2: SGDLS and YYNGEE. This CDR3 is built from 14 residues. Trimming removed 4 bases from V and 7 bases from J; junction bases left unmatched: 7. CDR3 sequence reads: CASSTTGGGHTQYF. The CDR3, as DNA: TGTGCCAGCAGCACCACAGGGGGCGGTCATACGCAGTATTTT. The full variable domain, in which reference TRBV9 and TRBJ2-3 provide the parts outside the CDR3, is DSGVTQTPKHLITATGQRVTLRCSPRSGDLSVYWYQQSLDQGLQFLIQYYNGEERAKGNILERFSAQQFPDLHSELNLSSLELGDSALYFCASSTTGGGHTQYFGPGTRLTVL.

The rearrangement joins TRBV19 to TRBJ1-1; TRBD1 aligns across 9 bases. With V trimmed by 9 bases and J by 3 bases, 8 bases remained unmatched. The CDR3 length is 14 residues. The germline V gene encodes CDR1 LNHDA and CDR2 SQIVND (reference sequence). CDR3 sequence: CASTTQGAYTEAFF. For the CDR3, the DNA is TGTGCCAGCACAACACAGGGGGCGTACACTGAAGCTTTCTTT.

This chain uses TRBV6-2 or TRBV6-3 with TRBJ1-1; no definite D call. This CDR3 spans 17 amino acids. CDR1 MNHEY and CDR2 SVGEGT come from the germline V gene. The ends were cut back, 0 bases at V and 0 bases at J, with 14 bases in the middle. This chain's CDR3 is CASSYSRLGAMNTEAFF. The CDR3 region has the DNA TGTGCCAGCAGTTACTCGAGATTGGGAGCAATGAACACTGAAGCTTTCTTT.

V gene TRBV28 combines with J gene TRBJ1-5, with 8 positions matching TRBD1. CDR1 and CDR2 from the germline V gene are MDHEN and SYDVKM. Germline trimming cut 4 bases from V and 0 bases from J; bases unmatched to any gene: 8. The CDR3 runs 17 residues. The CDR3 sequence: CASSSGTGGGSNQPQHF. CDR3 nucleotides: TGTGCCAGCAGTTCCGGGACAGGAGGGGGTAGCAATCAGCCCCAGCATTTT.

This clonotype has a handful of counts. Here the CDR3 reads CASSSTGTSGFHEQYF. Written as DNA, the CDR3 is TGTGCCAGCAGCTCAACTGGGACTAGCGGGTTCCACGAGCAGTACTTC. V usage is TRBV7-9 and J usage is TRBJ2-7; 12 positions match TRBD2. J was trimmed by 5 bases and V by 4 bases; bases with no gene match: 9. The CDR3 is made up of 16 amino acids. From germline, CDR1 is SEHNR and CDR2 FQNEAQ (reference sequence).

As for this clonotype: A clone one base away is much larger, so this may be a read error. The rearrangement joins TRBV2 to TRBJ2-7; 7 bases are shared with TRBD2. The CDR3 covers 15 residues. The germline V gene encodes CDR1 SNHLY and CDR2 FYNNEI. In nucleotides, the CDR3 is TGTGACAGCAGTGAGCAGCTGCTAGCGGAGACCGAGCAGTACTTC. Its protein product is CDSSEQLLAETEQYF.